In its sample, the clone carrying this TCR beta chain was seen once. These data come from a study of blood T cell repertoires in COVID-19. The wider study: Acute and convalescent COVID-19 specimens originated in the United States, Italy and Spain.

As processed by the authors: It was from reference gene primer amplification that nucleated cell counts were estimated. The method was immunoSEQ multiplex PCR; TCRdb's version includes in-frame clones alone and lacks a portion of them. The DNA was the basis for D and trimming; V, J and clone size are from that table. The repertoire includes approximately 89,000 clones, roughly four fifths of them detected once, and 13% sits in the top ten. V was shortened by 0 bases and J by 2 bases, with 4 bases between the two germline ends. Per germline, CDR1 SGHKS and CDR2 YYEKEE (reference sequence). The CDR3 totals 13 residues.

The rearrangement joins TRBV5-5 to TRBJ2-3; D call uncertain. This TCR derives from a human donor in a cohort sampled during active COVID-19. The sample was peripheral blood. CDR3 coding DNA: TGTGCCAGCAGCTTGGGACTCACAGATACGCAGTATTTT. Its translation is CASSLGLTDTQYF. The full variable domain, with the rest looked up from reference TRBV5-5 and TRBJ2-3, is DAGVTQSPTHLIKTRGQQVTLRCSPISGHKSVSWYQQVLGQGPQFIFQYYEKEERGRGNFPDRFSARQFPNYSSELNVNALLLGDSALYLCASSLGLTDTQYFGPGTRLTVL.